The rows below give T cell receptor beta chains drawn from one sample of a study of siplizumab effects on memory and regulatory T cells. Data came from immunoSEQ multiplex PCR; TCRdb stores just in-frame clones and leaves some out. The sample records about 94,000 clones, approximately 93% being singletons. The sequenced sample consisted of non-Treg CD4+ T cells sorted from blood. The receptors originated from a human donor in good health. Both conserved end residues are part of each CDR3. The D gene is left open where the match is weak. Where a row states a size, it is once, few, many or the class of an expanded clone; other rows omit it.

TRBV6-1	.	.	TRBJ1-1	TGTGCCAGCAGTGAATATCGAGTGAGGGACGGACAAGCTTTCTTT	CASSEYRVRDGQAFF
TRBV7-2	.	.	TRBJ1-5	TGTGCCAGCAGCTTAGGACGCGGGGGCAATCAGCCCCAGCATTTT	CASSLGRGGNQPQHF
TRBV21-1	.	.	TRBJ2-1	TGTGCCAGCAGCAATAAACTAGCGGGGCGAAATGAGCAGTTCTTC	CASSNKLAGRNEQFF
TRBV7-2	.	.	TRBJ1-1	TGTGCCAGCAGCTTAATCGCCGGAGCCCCCACTGAAGCTTTCTTT	CASSLIAGAPTEAFF
TRBV5-1	.	.	TRBJ1-1	TGCGCCAGCAGCTTGGAGGGCTGGGGGAGGAACACTGAAGCTTTCTTT	CASSLEGWGRNTEAFF
TRBV30	.	.	TRBJ1-2	TGTGCCTGGAGTGTCTTGCGGGGCTACACCTTC	CAWSVLRGYTF
TRBV20-1	TRBD1	.	TRBJ2-3	TGCAGTGCTAGAACGACAGGGGTGGTGTATTTT	CSARTTGVVYF
TRBV6-5	.	.	TRBJ1-1	TGTGCCAGCAGTTACTCGAGGTCGGGTGGCACTGAAGCTTTCTTT	CASSYSRSGGTEAFF
TRBV5-6	TRBD2	.	TRBJ2-1	TGTGCCAGCAGCTCAAGACTAGCGGGGGCTGAGCAGTTCTTC	CASSSRLAGAEQFF
TRBV30	TRBD2	.	TRBJ2-1	TGTGCCTGGAGTGAAGGGCGGGGGGCCTACAATGAGCAGTTCTTC	CAWSEGRGAYNEQFF
TRBV30	TRBD1	few	TRBJ1-5	TGTGCCTGGAGTGGGACAGGGCATCAGCCCCAGCATTTT	CAWSGTGHQPQHF
TRBV7-9	.	.	TRBJ2-1	TGTGCCAGCAGCTCCCGACTAGTCGGTTCTGTGGATGAGCAGTTCTTC	CASSSRLVGSVDEQFF
TRBV15	.	once	TRBJ2-5	TGTGCCACCAGCAGAGCCCAGGGGTGGGAAGAGACCCAGTACTTC	CATSRAQGWEETQYF
TRBV5-1	TRBD1	.	TRBJ1-1	TGCGCCAGCAGCTTGACAGGGGGCATATACACTGAAGCTTTCTTT	CASSLTGGIYTEAFF
TRBV30	TRBD1	.	TRBJ1-5	TGTGCCTGGAGCCACGGGACAGGGGGCAATCAGCCCCAGCATTTT	CAWSHGTGGNQPQHF
TRBV9	.	.	TRBJ2-1	TGTGCCAGCAGCGTAAGGGGATTAAGGGACAATGAGCAGTTCTTC	CASSVRGLRDNEQFF
TRBV25-1	.	.	TRBJ1-5	TGTGCCAGCAGTGTATCCGGGGACGTGCAGCCCCAGCATTTT	CASSVSGDVQPQHF
TRBV7-9	.	.	TRBJ2-2	TGTGCCAGCACCAGGGACCTCACCGGGGAGCTGTTTTTT	CASTRDLTGELFF
TRBV6-5	.	.	TRBJ1-1	TGTGCCAGCAATGGGGGTCACACTGAAGCTTTCTTT	CASNGGHTEAFF
TRBV6-1	TRBD1	.	TRBJ2-1	TGTGCCAGCAGTAAACCGGGACAGGGGGTTTGGGAGCAGTTCTTC	CASSKPGQGVWEQFF
TRBV5-4	TRBD1	once	TRBJ2-5	TGTGCCAGCAGCAAAGGGACAGCCCAAGAGACCCAGTACTTC	CASSKGTAQETQYF
TRBV6-1	.	.	TRBJ2-5	TGTGCCAGCAGCCCAGCCTGGGGGCTTACTAGTACCCAGTACTTC	CASSPAWGLTSTQYF
TRBV11-3	.	.	TRBJ2-7	TGTGCCAGCAGCAGTAGGGGTCACGAGCAGTACTTC	CASSSRGHEQYF
TRBV11-3	TRBD2	.	TRBJ2-3	TGTGCCAGCAGCTTAGGGCTAGCGGGAGCAGATACGCAGTATTTT	CASSLGLAGADTQYF
TRBV5-4	.	.	TRBJ2-5	TGTGCCAGCAGCCTGGGGGTAGCTATATCCCAAGAGACCCAGTACTTC	CASSLGVAISQETQYF
TRBV18	TRBD2	.	TRBJ2-3	TGTGCCAGCTCACCACTAAGCGGGGGAGCCACAGATACGCAGTATTTT	CASSPLSGGATDTQYF
TRBV5-4	TRBD2	.	TRBJ2-7	TGTGCCAGCAGCCGACTAGCGGGAGGGCGCTACGAGCAGTACTTC	CASSRLAGGRYEQYF
TRBV5-4	.	.	TRBJ1-6	TGTGCCAGCAGCTTGGGGGGTCGGAGCTCCTATAATTCACCCCTCCACTTT	CASSLGGRSSYNSPLHF
TRBV7-9	TRBD2	.	TRBJ2-1	TGTGCCAGCAGCTTAACGGGGGGGTCCCCCAATGAGCAGTTCTTC	CASSLTGGSPNEQFF
TRBV7-2	.	.	TRBJ2-7	TGTGCCAGCAGCTCCCCTCGGTACGAGCAGTACTTC	CASSSPRYEQYF
TRBV7-2	.	.	TRBJ2-5	TGTGCCAGCAGCTCGAGGGTCGGACAAGAGACCCAGTACTTC	CASSSRVGQETQYF
TRBV4-1	.	.	TRBJ1-1	TGCGCCAGCAGCCTCTTCCAACGGGGAGGGAACACTGAAGCTTTCTTT	CASSLFQRGGNTEAFF
TRBV13	.	.	TRBJ2-2	TGTGCCAGCAGCCCCGCCCGGGGCACCGGGGAGCTGTTTTTT	CASSPARGTGELFF
TRBV18	TRBD2	.	TRBJ2-2	TGTGCCAGCTCACAAACTAGCGGGAGGAACACCGGGGAGCTGTTTTTT	CASSQTSGRNTGELFF
TRBV19	.	once	TRBJ2-3	TGTGCCAGTAGTATCTTAGGTCAGCCCACAGATACGCAGTATTTT	CASSILGQPTDTQYF
TRBV19	.	once	TRBJ1-5	TGTGCCAGTAGCGGACAGAGCAATCAGCCCCAGCATTTT	CASSGQSNQPQHF
TRBV19	.	.	TRBJ2-7	TGTGCCAGTAGTATAATCGGGGGCAACGAGCAGTACTTC	CASSIIGGNEQYF
TRBV21-1	.	.	TRBJ1-2	TGTGCCAGCCCCTCCGGGTATGGCTACACCTTC	CASPSGYGYTF
TRBV2	.	.	TRBJ1-1	TGTGCCAGTAAGACAGAGAACACTGAAGCTTTCTTT	CASKTENTEAFF
TRBV7-2	.	.	TRBJ2-2	TGTGCCAGCAGCTTAGTTGCTAGCAGTAACACCGGGGAGCTGTTTTTT	CASSLVASSNTGELFF
TRBV11-3	.	.	TRBJ1-4	TGTGCCAGCACCCGAGGTGGGGGTGAAAAACTGTTTTTT	CASTRGGGEKLFF
TRBV19	.	.	TRBJ2-2	TGTGCCAGTAGTATCTCGCTGAGGGGGGAGAACACCGGGGAGCTGTTTTTT	CASSISLRGENTGELFF
TRBV27	.	.	TRBJ1-5	TGTGCCAGCAGTTTTTCAAATAGCAATCAGCCCCAGCATTTT	CASSFSNSNQPQHF